The 20 T cell receptor beta chains given below trace back to one sample, sequenced in a study of tumor and adjacent non-tumor tissue in lung cancer. This sample's RNA came from whole unsorted tissue. This non-tumor lung sample came from over 3 cm beyond the tumor edge. Three rounds of nested PCR, following a modified ARM-PCR protocol, produced the TCRbeta library. TCRdb processed the multiplex PCR reads anew with MiXCR; each CDR3 protein has one entry. The sample holds about 44,000 distinct CDR3 sequences, roughly 60% seen once. Sequences were obtained from distant non-tumor lung tissue. These receptors were obtained from a woman between 65 and 79 years old with non-small cell lung cancer.

This clonotype has at least ten counts. The chain combines TRBV10-1 with TRBJ1-1; no firm D call. Germline values: CDR1 WNHNN, CDR2 SYGVQD (reference sequence). The CDR3 is 15 amino acids. Trimming took off 0 bases at V and 4 bases at J, with 12 bases between the two ends. CDR3 nucleotide sequence: TGCGCCAGCAGTGAGTCTCTGGGATTGGGCACTGAAGCTTTCTTT. It is translated as CASSESLGLGTEAFF.

This clonotype has a handful of counts. One end of the junction varies from germline; a read error may be responsible. V and J are TRBV7-9 and TRBJ1-1; D gene unclear. This CDR3 has 14 residues. Germline CDR1 reads SEHNR; CDR2 reads FQNEAQ (reference sequence). The CDR3 region has the DNA TGTGCCAGCGATATGGGAGGGAGTAGCACTGGAGCTTTCTTT. Protein sequence: CASDMGGSSTGAFF.

As concerns this clonotype: This may be a read error: a much more frequent sequence differs by one nucleotide. The chain is built from TRBV20-1 and TRBJ2-7; 11 positions match TRBD2. V lost 0 bases and J lost 5; bases outside the gene matches: 6. Germline assignment: CDR1 DFQATT and CDR2 SNEGSKA (reference sequence). The CDR3 consists of 15 residues. In nucleotides, the CDR3 is TGCAGTGCTAGAGATCATGTAGCGGGAGGGAACGAGCAGTACTTC. Amino acid sequence: CSARDHVAGGNEQYF.

Comment on this clonotype: This may be a read error: a much more frequent sequence differs by one nucleotide. V gene TRBV5-5 combines with J gene TRBJ2-7; 9 bases agree with TRBD1. There are 13 residues in the CDR3. Germline lookup yields CDR1 SGHKS and CDR2 YYEKEE (reference sequence). V trimming: 3 bases; J trimming: 6 bases; junction bases outside the gene matches: 4. This CDR3 reads CASSWTGAGEQYF. The CDR3 bases are TGTGCCAGCAGCTGGACAGGGGCGGGCGAGCAGTACTTC.

This clonotype was detected a few times. Possible read error: a much larger clone is one base away. J is TRBJ2-5 and V is TRBV6-1, with D perhaps TRBD1 or TRBD2 (5 bases each). Germline V gene lookup returns CDR1 MNHNS and CDR2 SASEGT. This CDR3 has 13 residues. The CDR3 protein is CVSSHGDVETQYF. CDR3 DNA: TGTGTCAGCAGCCACGGGGACGTGGAGACCCAGTACTTC.

Only a few counts were recorded for this clonotype. The chain recombines TRBV5-1 with TRBJ1-5; 7 bases match TRBD1. The germline gives CDR1 SGHRS, CDR2 YFSETQ. This CDR3 spans 14 amino acids. V lost 4 bases, J lost 4 bases, and 5 bases stayed unmatched. The DNA for the CDR3 is TGCGCCAGCAGCCCCGGACAGGAGAATCAGCCCCAGCATTTT. Translation gives CASSPGQENQPQHF.

Comment on this clonotype: The CDR3 carries no conserved terminal phenylalanine or tryptophan, so it likely arises from a read error. The chain couples TRBV6-6 to TRBJ2-7, with 7 bases aligning to TRBD1. CDR1 MNHNY and CDR2 SVGAGI come from the germline V gene (reference sequence). The CDR3 consists of 12 residues. Trimming cost V 7 bases and J 3 bases; bases outside gene matches: 3. The CDR3 spells CASMDRNYEQYL. The DNA of the CDR3 is TGTGCCAGCATGGACAGGAACTACGAGCAGTACCTC.

As concerns this clonotype: This is likely a read error, given that the CDR3 carries no conserved phenylalanine or tryptophan at its end. The rearrangement uses TRBV6-5 and TRBJ2-2, with D uncertain. CDR3 length: 13 residues. Trimming cost V 7 bases and J 6 bases, with 12 bases left between them. Per the germline V gene, CDR1 is MNHEY and CDR2 is SVGAGI. The CDR3 DNA reads as TGTGCCAGCACCAGCGACTTGGCCGGGGAGCTGTTTTTG. This codes for CASTSDLAGELFL.

Remarks on this clonotype: Just one base apart from a much larger clone, this may be a read error. The genes are TRBV30 and TRBJ2-7; TRBD1 matches at 8 bases. CDR1 and CDR2 (germline): GTSNPN, SVGIG (reference sequence). This CDR3 has 14 residues. V gave up 5 bases and J gave up 9 bases; unmatched junction bases: 15. The chain's CDR3 is CAWGGQGAGVVQYF. For the CDR3, the DNA is TGTGCCTGGGGGGGTCAGGGGGCGGGTGTTGTGCAGTACTTC.

Many counts were recorded for this clonotype. The V gene is TRBV6-1, the J gene TRBJ1-1; D is unresolved. The ends were cut back, 8 bases at V and 1 base at J, with 11 bases in the middle. Germline V gene sequence: CDR1 MNHNS, CDR2 SASEGT. The CDR3 is 13 residues long. CDR3 in amino acids: CASGLTTNTEAFF. The CDR3 nucleotides are TGTGCCAGCGGGCTGACTACGAACACTGAAGCTTTCTTT.

The CDR3 sequence is CASSSEWARGQPQHF. The CDR3 nucleotides are TGTGCCAGCAGCTCGGAGTGGGCGAGGGGTCAGCCCCAGCATTTT. J is TRBJ1-5 and V is TRBV5-5; TRBD1 is a possible D gene (5 bases). CDR1 SGHKS and CDR2 YYEKEE come from the germline V gene (reference sequence). Trimming left V 3 bases short and J 6 bases short, with 16 bases between. The CDR3 is 15 residues long.

On this clonotype: In this CDR3 the conserved last residue, phenylalanine or tryptophan, is missing, so a read error is likely. The gene calls are TRBV4-1 and TRBJ1-1; the match to TRBD1 covers 10 bases. This CDR3 is built from 15 residues. In germline, CDR1 is MGHRA, CDR2 YSYEKL. The CDR3 protein is CTSSQDRGRLPEAFI. The CDR3 nucleotides read TGCACCAGCAGCCAAGACAGGGGGCGGTTGCCTGAAGCTTTCATT.

Comment on this clonotype: One base away lies a much larger clone, so this may be a sequencing read error. The rearrangement uses TRBV7-9 and TRBJ2-5; D remains ambiguous. This CDR3 region has 13 residues. The V gene's germline CDR1 is SEHNR and CDR2 FQNEAQ (reference sequence). V lost 2 bases and J 4 bases, leaving 8 bases between the germline ends. Written as DNA, the CDR3 is TGTGCCAGCAGCTTACGAGAAAGAGAGACCCAGTACTTC. This gives the protein CASSLRERETQYF.

For this clonotype: Being one base from a much bigger clone, this may be a read error. The rearrangement joins TRBV11-2 to TRBJ2-3; 7 nucleotides match TRBD2. Germline lookup yields CDR1 SGHAT and CDR2 FQNNGV. The CDR3 consists of 18 residues. The V gene end was trimmed by 5 bases and the J gene end by 4 bases; junction bases not matched to a gene: 18. In DNA, the CDR3 is TGTGCCAGCAGCCATCCGGGACTATCGGCCGGAGGCGCAGATACGCAGTATTTT. Amino acid sequence: CASSHPGLSAGGADTQYF.

To note about this clonotype: Sequence at one end of the junction differs from germline and may be a read error. The rearrangement uses TRBV6-1 and TRBJ2-1; D not certain. This CDR3 is built from 13 residues. The germline V gene encodes CDR1 MNHNS and CDR2 SASEGT. In nucleotides, the CDR3 is TGTGCCAGCACCTCCCTAGTGTACAAAGAGCAGTTCTTC. It codes for CASTSLVYKEQFF.

The V call is TRBV6-6, the J call TRBJ2-1, with TRBD2 matching over 12 bases. This CDR3 contains 17 residues. The germline V gene has CDR1 MNHNY and CDR2 SVGAGI (reference sequence). For the CDR3, the DNA is TGTATCAGCAGTTCGGCTAGCGGGAGGGAATCCTACAATGAGCAGTTCTTC. As protein: CISSSASGRESYNEQFF.

A word on this clonotype: A read error may produce the germline difference seen at one junction end. The chain employs TRBV6-1 and TRBJ2-7; 7 nucleotides match TRBD2. The CDR3 spans 14 residues. Per germline, CDR1 MNHNS and CDR2 SASEGT. The CDR3 nucleotides read TGTGCCACCAGTGAAGCGGGGAAAGCGTACGAGCAGTACTTC. Translating gives CATSEAGKAYEQYF.

This sequence joins TRBV12-3 or TRBV12-4 and TRBJ1-3; D remains ambiguous. This CDR3 is built from 12 residues. V lost 7 bases and J lost 7, with 11 bases in between. CDR3 coding DNA: TGTGCCAGCAATTCAGAAGGTAACACCATATATTTT. This encodes CASNSEGNTIYF.

In its sample, this clonotype was seen many times. The chain has TRBV12-3 or TRBV12-4 and TRBJ1-2; D gene ambiguous. V lost 2 bases, J lost 6 bases, and 10 bases lay in between. This CDR3 comprises 13 residues. The CDR3 DNA is TGTGCCAGCAGTTTAACCCCCGGGCATGGCTACACCTTC. Translating gives CASSLTPGHGYTF.

This clonotype has a count of ten or more. The chain links TRBV14 to TRBJ2-1; no definite D call. The CDR3 length is 12 residues. The germline V gene has CDR1 SGHDN and CDR2 FVKESK. The V end was cut by 1 base, the J end by 14 bases, with 12 bases between. The CDR3 DNA follows: TGTGCCAGCAGCCAAGTCGAGTTGTCGAAGTTCTTC. Protein sequence: CASSQVELSKFF.